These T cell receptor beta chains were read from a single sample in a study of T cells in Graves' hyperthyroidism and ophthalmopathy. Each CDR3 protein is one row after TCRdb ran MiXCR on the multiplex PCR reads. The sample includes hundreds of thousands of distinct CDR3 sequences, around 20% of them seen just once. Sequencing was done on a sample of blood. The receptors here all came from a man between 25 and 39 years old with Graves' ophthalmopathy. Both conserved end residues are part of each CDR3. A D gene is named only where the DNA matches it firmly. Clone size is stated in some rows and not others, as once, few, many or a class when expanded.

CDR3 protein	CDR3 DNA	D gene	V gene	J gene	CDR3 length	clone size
CASSISWGSLNEKLFF	TGTGCCAGTAGTATAAGCTGGGGCAGCCTTAATGAAAAACTGTTTTTT	-	TRBV19	TRBJ1-4	16	-
CASSLAPNGYTF	TGTGCCAGCAGCTTAGCCCCAAATGGCTACACCTTC	-	TRBV7-8	TRBJ1-2	12	few
CASSQEKGTNTGELFF	TGCGCCAGCAGCCAAGAAAAGGGTACGAACACCGGGGAGCTGTTTTTT	-	TRBV4-1	TRBJ2-2	16	-
CASSERMDQPQHF	TGTGCCAGCAGTGAACGGATGGATCAGCCCCAGCATTTT	-	TRBV2	TRBJ1-5	13	many
CASSGGWYNEQFF	TGTGCCAGCTCGGGAGGGTGGTACAATGAGCAGTTCTTC	TRBD2	TRBV19	TRBJ2-1	13	many
CAISENRGSSYEQYF	TGTGCCATCAGTGAAAATAGGGGTAGCTCCTACGAGCAGTACTTC	-	TRBV10-3	TRBJ2-7	15	few
CASSSSTGSWAQYF	TGTGCCAGCAGCTCGTCGACAGGCTCTTGGGCGCAGTATTTT	-	TRBV7-9	TRBJ2-3	14	-
CASSPPSRTVNEQYF	TGTGCCAGCTCACCACCTTCCCGGACAGTCAACGAGCAGTACTTC	-	TRBV18	TRBJ2-7	15	many
CASSLGAPGGTEAFF	TGCGCCAGCAGCTTGGGTGCGCCAGGGGGCACTGAAGCTTTCTTT	TRBD1	TRBV5-1	TRBJ1-1	15	-
CASNRDRGFQPQHF	TGTGCCAGCAACAGGGACAGGGGATTCCAGCCCCAGCATTTT	TRBD1	TRBV2	TRBJ1-5	14	many
CSARRGGTDEQYF	TGCAGTGCTAGACGCGGCGGGACCGACGAGCAGTACTTC	-	TRBV20-1	TRBJ2-7	13	-
CASSPGAGKGNEQFF	TGTGCCAGCAGCCCAGGGGCAGGGAAGGGCAATGAGCAGTTCTTC	-	TRBV7-3	TRBJ2-1	15	-
CASKGYPGANVLTF	TGTGCCAGCAAGGGGTACCCAGGGGCCAACGTCCTGACTTTC	-	TRBV6-1	TRBJ2-6	14	-
CSAYNRGGTQYF	TGCAGCGCTTACAACAGAGGAGGGACCCAGTACTTC	-	TRBV29-1	TRBJ2-5	12	-
CASSIRQAGEAFF	TGTGCCAGCAGTATCCGACAGGCCGGCGAAGCTTTCTTT	-	TRBV6-1	TRBJ1-1	13	many
CASGLILVDSWYRYNEQFF	TGTGCTAGTGGTTTGATCCTGGTGGACAGCTGGTACCGCTACAATGAGCAGTTCTTC	-	TRBV12-5	TRBJ2-1	19	-
CSARDRSATSGIAGELFF	TGCAGTGCTAGAGATCGGTCGGCGACTAGCGGGATCGCCGGGGAGCTGTTTTTT	TRBD2	TRBV20-1	TRBJ2-2	18	many
CASSLGQTRTEAFF	TGTGCCAGCAGCTTAGGTCAGACGAGGACTGAAGCTTTCTTT	-	TRBV11-2	TRBJ1-1	14	many
CASGRQGGTDTQYF	TGTGCTAGTGGTCGACAGGGGGGAACAGATACGCAGTATTTT	TRBD1	TRBV12-5	TRBJ2-3	14	few
CASSPAGGVNEQFF	TGTGCCAGCAGTCCGGCGGGTGGGGTAAATGAGCAGTTCTTC	-	TRBV11-3	TRBJ2-1	14	few
CASSLSGGAKFHEQYF	TGTGCCAGCAGTCTATCGGGGGGCGCAAAATTTCACGAGCAGTACTTC	-	TRBV28	TRBJ2-7	16	-
CASSHDRAYGYTF	TGTGCCAGCAGTCACGACAGGGCTTATGGCTACACCTTC	TRBD1	TRBV6-1	TRBJ1-2	13	few
CASSADRVGRDQPQHF	TGTGCCAGCAGTGCGGACAGGGTGGGTCGCGATCAGCCCCAGCATTTT	TRBD1	TRBV6-1	TRBJ1-5	16	few
CASSFNRGNTEAFF	TGTGCCAGCAGTTTCAACAGGGGAAACACTGAAGCTTTCTTT	TRBD1	TRBV12-3/TRBV12-4	TRBJ1-1	14	once
CASSLALAGEQFF	TGTGCCAGCAGTTTAGCGCTCGCGGGGGAGCAGTTCTTC	-	TRBV12-3/TRBV12-4	TRBJ2-1	13	many
CASTPERMGQRFEKLFF	TGTGCCAGCACCCCCGAACGTATGGGACAGCGATTTGAAAAACTGTTTTTT	TRBD1	TRBV7-9	TRBJ1-4	17	-
CASSSTGSTEAFF	TGTGCCAGCTCTTCGACAGGTAGCACTGAAGCTTTCTTT	-	TRBV18	TRBJ1-1	13	many
CASRTGPPYNEQFF	TGTGCCAGCCGAACAGGGCCCCCCTACAATGAGCAGTTCTTC	-	TRBV28	TRBJ2-1	14	many
CSAKGLAEYNEQFF	TGCAGTGCCAAGGGACTAGCGGAGTACAATGAGCAGTTCTTC	TRBD2	TRBV20-1	TRBJ2-1	14	many
CASSLGLSHEQYF	TGCGCCAGCAGTTTGGGTCTTTCACACGAGCAGTACTTC	-	TRBV10-2	TRBJ2-7	13	-
CASWLAGVEQYF	TGTGCCAGCTGGCTAGCGGGAGTTGAGCAGTACTTC	TRBD2	TRBV6-1	TRBJ2-7	12	-
CASSLQGRSYNSPLHF	TGTGCCAGCAGTCTACAGGGGAGGTCCTATAATTCACCCCTCCACTTT	TRBD1	TRBV12-3/TRBV12-4	TRBJ1-6	16	few
CASSQGAGTSPSKYNEQFF	TGTGCCAGCAGCCAAGGAGCCGGGACTAGTCCATCTAAGTACAATGAGCAGTTCTTC	TRBD2	TRBV3-1	TRBJ2-1	19	-
CASSSEQREEETQYF	TGCGCCAGCAGCTCTGAGCAGCGGGAGGAAGAGACCCAGTACTTC	TRBD2	TRBV5-1	TRBJ2-5	15	few
CASSEGTRNTGELFF	TGTGCCAGCAGTGAAGGGACTAGAAACACCGGGGAGCTGTTTTTT	TRBD2	TRBV2	TRBJ2-2	15	-
CASTGDGPYEQYF	TGTGCCAGCACGGGGGACGGGCCCTACGAGCAGTACTTC	-	TRBV3-1	TRBJ2-7	13	many
CASSDPRDGLMTSGSETQYF	TGTGCCAGCAGTGACCCTCGGGACGGCCTCATGACTAGCGGGAGTGAGACCCAGTACTTC	TRBD2	TRBV6-4	TRBJ2-5	20	few
CASSLVGLGEKLFF	TGTGCCAGCAGTTTAGTAGGGTTGGGTGAAAAACTGTTTTTT	-	TRBV27	TRBJ1-4	14	-
CASSMEDRGFQETQYF	TGTGCCAGCAGTATGGAGGACAGGGGCTTCCAAGAGACCCAGTACTTC	TRBD1	TRBV28	TRBJ2-5	16	-
CASSGGAGTFGYTF	TGTGCCAGCAGCGGGGGCGCGGGAACTTTTGGCTACACCTTC	-	TRBV5-6	TRBJ1-2	14	-
CATSRVQGAYGYTF	TGTGCCACCAGCAGAGTACAGGGGGCGTATGGCTACACCTTC	TRBD1	TRBV15	TRBJ1-2	14	many
CAISSRDRTYNEQFF	TGTGCCATTAGTTCCCGGGACAGGACCTACAATGAGCAGTTCTTC	TRBD1	TRBV11-3	TRBJ2-1	15	-